Presented here are 23 T cell receptor beta chains from one specimen sequenced in a study of graft-versus-host responses after intestinal transplantation. No antigen has been identified for these receptors. Sequencing used immunoSEQ multiplex PCR; TCRdb keeps in-frame clones, though not all of them. The sample has about 120,000 clones; 80% to 95% are singletons. The sample here was unstimulated CD4+ T cells sorted from spleen or lymph node cells, taken before intestinal transplant. Receptors originate from a human donor who received an intestinal transplant.

This clone was recorded only once. The chain joins TRBV7-9 to TRBJ1-2; 11 bases fit TRBD1. Losses at the gene ends were 1 base for V and 4 bases for J; bases not matched to a gene: 2. Germline values: CDR1 SEHNR, CDR2 FQNEAQ (reference sequence). The CDR3 extends over 15 amino acids. The CDR3 loop is CASSLEGTGGYGYTF. The DNA of the CDR3 is TGTGCCAGCAGCTTAGAAGGGACAGGGGGCTATGGCTACACCTTC.

This clone was recorded only once. The chain has TRBV18 and TRBJ2-4; no clear D gene. The CDR3 covers 14 residues. V dropped 0 bases and J dropped 9 bases, with 12 bases sitting between them. CDR1 is KGHSH, CDR2 LQKENI, per germline. This CDR3 is CASSPPVLDGIQYF. The CDR3 region has the DNA TGTGCCAGCTCACCACCGGTGTTAGACGGCATTCAGTACTTC.

The chain uses TRBV7-9 and TRBJ2-7; D may be TRBD2 (7 bases). The CDR3 totals 15 residues. Trimming took 4 bases from V and 3 from J, leaving 16 bases between them. CDR1 is SEHNR, CDR2 FQNEAQ, per germline (reference sequence). The CDR3 nucleotides read TGTGCCAGCAGCTCTTACCTAGGGGGGGGCTACGAGCAGTACTTC. Translation gives CASSSYLGGGYEQYF. Variable domain in full (rest from reference TRBV7-9 and TRBJ2-7): DTGVSQNPRHKITKRGQNVTFRCDPISEHNRLYWYRQTLGQGPEFLTYFQNEAQLEKSRLLSDRFSAERPKGSFSTLEIQRTEQGDSAMYLCASSSYLGGGYEQYFGPGTRLTVT.

The chain joins TRBV7-3 to TRBJ1-2; no reliable D call. The V gene's germline CDR1 is SGHTA and CDR2 FQGTGA. V gave up 5 bases and J gave up 7 bases, with 14 bases separating them. The CDR3 sequence is 13 residues long. CDR3: CASSPRPAGGYTF. The CDR3 bases are TGTGCCAGCAGCCCCCGCCCTGCGGGTGGCTACACCTTC. Supplemented by reference TRBV7-3 and TRBJ1-2, the full variable domain reads GAGVSQTPSNKVTEKGKYVELRCDPISGHTALYWYRQSLGQGPEFLIYFQGTGAADDSGLPNDRFFAVRPEGSVSTLKIQRTERGDSAVYLCASSPRPAGGYTFGSGTRLTVV.

The rearrangement links TRBV2 to TRBJ2-3; D gene unclear. V lost 4 bases to trimming and J lost 0 bases, with 8 bases between them. CDR3 length: 14 residues. Per the germline V gene, CDR1 is SNHLY and CDR2 is FYNNEI. The chain's CDR3 is CASSGGRSTDTQYF. CDR3 coding DNA: TGTGCCAGCAGTGGAGGAAGAAGCACAGATACGCAGTATTTT.

J is TRBJ2-2 and V is TRBV7-2; D remains unclear. The germline V gene has CDR1 SGHTA and CDR2 FQGNSA. Between the trimmed V and J ends, which lost 5 bases and 1 base, there was a span of 14 bases. This CDR3 is 16 amino acids long. The CDR3 nucleotides read TGTGCCAGCAGCATCCGTCACCGGAGGAACACCGGGGAGCTGTTTTTT. Translation gives CASSIRHRRNTGELFF.

The rearrangement links TRBV7-8 to TRBJ1-6; D remains ambiguous. The CDR3 spans 16 residues. Germline loops: CDR1 SGHVS, CDR2 FQNEAQ. The V end lost 3 bases, the J end lost 4 bases, and 13 bases lay between the germline ends. In DNA, the CDR3 is TGTGCCAGCAGCTTTGACTCACCAGATTATAATTCACCCCTCCACTTT. Translating gives CASSFDSPDYNSPLHF.

The chain combines TRBV7-8 with TRBJ2-7; TRBD1 matches at 11 bases. CDR3 size: 17 residues. V gave up 2 bases and J gave up 3 bases; unmatched junction bases: 9. CDR1 SGHVS and CDR2 FQNEAQ come from the germline V gene. The CDR3 reads CASSLRMMGQGVYEQYF. The CDR3 DNA reads TGTGCCAGCAGCTTAAGAATGATGGGACAGGGGGTCTACGAGCAGTACTTC.

The J gene is TRBJ1-2, the V gene TRBV6-5; 7 bases are a match to TRBD1. V dropped 6 bases and J dropped 5; count of bases not matched to a gene: 9. This CDR3 is 14 amino acids long. The germline V gene has CDR1 MNHEY and CDR2 SVGAGI. The CDR3 region has the DNA TGTGCCAGCAGCCCATCCACAGGGGTGTATGGCTACACCTTC. Translated, it gives CASSPSTGVYGYTF.

The CDR3 sequence is CASSLWDRGPGYTF. CDR3 DNA: TGTGCCAGCAGTTTATGGGACAGGGGGCCTGGCTACACCTTC. V usage is TRBV27 and J usage is TRBJ1-2; 12 bases align to TRBD1. Germline V gene data show CDR1 as MNHEY and CDR2 as SMNVEV (reference sequence). The ends lost 1 base at V and 7 bases at J; junction bases unmatched: 1. The length of the CDR3 is 14 residues.

The gene calls are TRBV5-1 and TRBJ1-4, with D possibly TRBD1 on 5 matching bases. CDR1 is SGHRS and CDR2 is YFSETQ in the germline V gene. The CDR3 sequence is 16 residues long. V shed 5 bases and J shed 0 bases, with 14 bases lying between them. CDR3 in amino acids: CASSPGVIATNEKLFF. CDR3 nucleotide sequence: TGCGCCAGCAGTCCGGGGGTCATCGCAACTAATGAAAAACTGTTTTTT.

The rearrangement links TRBV11-3 to TRBJ2-1, with unresolved D. Trimming cost V 5 bases and J 5 bases, with 16 bases left between them. CDR1 and CDR2 from the germline V gene are SGHNT and YENEEA. This CDR3 spans 15 amino acids. Here the CDR3 reads CASSRFHVFDNEQFF. Here the CDR3 DNA reads TGTGCCAGCAGCCGTTTCCACGTTTTCGACAATGAGCAGTTCTTC. Full variable domain (remainder filled in from reference TRBV11-3 and TRBJ2-1): EAGVVQSPRYKIIEKKQPVAFWCNPISGHNTLYWYLQNLGQGPELLIRYENEEAVDDSQLPKDRFSAERLKGVDSTLKIQPAELGDSAVYLCASSRFHVFDNEQFFGPGTRLTVL.

This rearrangement joins TRBV9 to TRBJ2-5; D perhaps matches TRBD2 (5 bases). The CDR3 spans 15 residues. V gave up 0 bases and J gave up 3 bases, with 12 bases separating them. Per germline, CDR1 SGDLS and CDR2 YYNGEE. The CDR3 sequence is CASSVGPSKKETQYF. The CDR3, as DNA: TGTGCCAGCAGCGTAGGGCCTAGCAAGAAAGAGACCCAGTACTTC.

V usage is TRBV5-4 and J usage is TRBJ1-1, with a tentative D call TRBD1 (5 bases). With 0 bases removed from V and 5 bases from J, the gap between germline ends came to 11 bases. Germline loops: CDR1 SGHNT, CDR2 YYREEE (reference sequence). This CDR3 comprises 14 residues. The DNA for the CDR3 is TGTGCCAGCAGCTTGGAATCAGGGAGAACTGAAGCTTTCTTT. It translates to CASSLESGRTEAFF.

The V and J genes are TRBV19 and TRBJ2-1; 13 bases line up with TRBD2. This CDR3 has 17 residues. Looked up from germline, CDR1 is LNHDA and CDR2 is SQIVND (reference sequence). Trimming cost V 7 bases and J 6 bases; bases outside gene matches: 12. This CDR3 is CASIGGSTSGRVNEQFF. The CDR3, as DNA: TGTGCCAGTATTGGAGGGAGCACTAGCGGGAGGGTCAATGAGCAGTTCTTC. The full variable domain, its missing parts supplied by reference TRBV19 and TRBJ2-1, is DGGITQSPKYLFRKEGQNVTLSCEQNLNHDAMYWYRQDPGQGLRLIYYSQIVNDFQKGDIAEGYSVSREKKESFPLTVTSAQKNPTAFYLCASIGGSTSGRVNEQFFGPGTRLTVL.

The CDR3 loop reads CASSYSGYRSYNEQFF. The CDR3 region has the DNA TGTGCCAGCAGTTATTCGGGATACCGCTCCTACAATGAGCAGTTCTTC. The rearrangement uses TRBV6-5 and TRBJ2-1; possibly TRBD2 for D (5 bases). Trimming took 3 bases from V and 0 from J, leaving 12 bases between them. Per germline, CDR1 MNHEY and CDR2 SVGAGI. There are 16 residues in the CDR3.

The chain recombines TRBV7-9 with TRBJ2-7, with 7 bases aligning to TRBD2. With V trimmed by 4 bases and J by 5 bases, 14 bases remained unmatched. The CDR3 is 16 amino acids. Germline-derived CDR1 and CDR2 are SEHNR and FQNEAQ (reference sequence). CDR3 bases: TGTGCCAGCAGCTCAAAGGGTATGCGGGGGACCGACGAGCAGTACTTC. The encoded protein is CASSSKGMRGTDEQYF.

For this clone: Its ends do not fully match the called genes, so a read error is possible. CDR3 coding DNA: TGTGCTAGCAGCTCTTACACCGGGGAGCTGTTTTTT. It codes for CASSSYTGELFF. This chain uses TRBV7-7 with TRBJ2-2; D is unclear. This CDR3 spans 12 amino acids. CDR1 is SSHAT, CDR2 FNYEAQ, per germline (reference sequence).

Here the CDR3 reads CASSLDLREGPLRTQYF. The DNA of the CDR3 is TGTGCCAGCAGCTTGGATTTGCGGGAGGGCCCGTTGAGGACGCAGTATTTT. This chain uses TRBV7-9 with TRBJ2-3; 9 nucleotides match TRBD2. Germline values: CDR1 SEHNR, CDR2 FQNEAQ (reference sequence). The V gene end was trimmed by 3 bases and the J gene end by 9 bases; junction bases not matched to a gene: 16. The CDR3 totals 17 residues.

The chain couples TRBV5-1 to TRBJ2-7, with a weak D call TRBD2 (6 bases). V lost 1 base and J 0 bases, leaving 11 bases between the germline ends. The germline V gene has CDR1 SGHRS and CDR2 YFSETQ. The CDR3 has 15 amino acids. CDR3 amino acids: CASSLFTGVSYEQYF. Here the CDR3 DNA reads TGCGCCAGCAGCTTGTTTACGGGGGTCTCCTACGAGCAGTACTTC.

CDR3 residues: CASRGTDQETQYF. The DNA of the CDR3 is TGTGCCAGTAGGGGGACAGATCAAGAGACCCAGTACTTC. V gene TRBV19 combines with J gene TRBJ2-5, with 7 bases lining up with TRBD1. This CDR3 spans 13 amino acids. Trimming at V came to 6 bases and at J to 2 bases, leaving 3 bases not matched to a gene. Germline V gene sequence: CDR1 LNHDA, CDR2 SQIVND (reference sequence).

In its sample, this clone was seen once. The chain has TRBV12-5 and TRBJ2-7, with 11 positions matching TRBD2. CDR1 and CDR2 (germline): LGHNT, FRNRAP. Trimming cost V 0 bases and J 4 bases; bases outside gene matches: 11. CDR3 length equals 18 residues. In DNA, the CDR3 is TGTGCTAGTGGTTTGGTAAGGGGACTAGCGGTGATAGGGTACGAGCAGTACTTC. It yields the protein CASGLVRGLAVIGYEQYF. The variable domain in full, completed from reference TRBV12-5 and TRBJ2-7, reads DARVTQTPRHKVTEMGQEVTMRCQPILGHNTVFWYRQTMMQGLELLAYFRNRAPLDDSGMPKDRFSAEMPDATLATLKIQPSEPRDSAVYFCASGLVRGLAVIGYEQYFGPGTRLTVT.

The V and J genes are TRBV5-1 and TRBJ1-6; 7 bases fit TRBD1. V lost 4 bases to trimming and J lost 7 bases; unmatched junction nucleotides: 5. Germline values: CDR1 SGHRS, CDR2 YFSETQ. The CDR3 totals 14 residues. Here the CDR3 reads CASSAGQTNSPLHF. The CDR3 region has the DNA TGCGCCAGCAGCGCGGGACAGACAAATTCACCCCTCCACTTT.